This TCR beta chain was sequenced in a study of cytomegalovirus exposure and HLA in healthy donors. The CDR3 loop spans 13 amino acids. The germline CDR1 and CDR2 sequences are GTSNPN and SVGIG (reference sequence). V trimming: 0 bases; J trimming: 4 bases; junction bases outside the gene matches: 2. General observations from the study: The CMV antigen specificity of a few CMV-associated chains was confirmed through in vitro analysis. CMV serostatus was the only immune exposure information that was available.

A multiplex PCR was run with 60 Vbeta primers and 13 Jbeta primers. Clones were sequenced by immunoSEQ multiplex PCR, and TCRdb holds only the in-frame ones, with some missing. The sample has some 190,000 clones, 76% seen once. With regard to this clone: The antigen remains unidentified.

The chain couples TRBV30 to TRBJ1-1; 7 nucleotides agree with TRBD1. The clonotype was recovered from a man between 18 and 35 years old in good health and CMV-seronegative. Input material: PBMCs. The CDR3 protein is CAWSVYRGTEAFF. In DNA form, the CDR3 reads TGTGCCTGGAGTGTTTACAGGGGCACTGAAGCTTTCTTT. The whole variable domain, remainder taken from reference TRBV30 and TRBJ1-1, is SQTIHQWPATLVQPVGSPLSLECTVEGTSNPNLYWYRQAAGRGLQLLFYSVGIGQISSEVPQNLSASRPQDRQFILSSKKLLLSDSGFYLCAWSVYRGTEAFFGQGTRLTVV.